This T cell receptor beta chain was sequenced in a study of CD8 T cells in Susac syndrome. The CD8+ and CD4+ T cells were negatively isolated, with the TEMRA cells enriched by FACS. V lost 9 bases to trimming and J lost 6 bases; unmatched junction nucleotides: 8. The germline V gene has CDR1 SNHLY and CDR2 FYNNEI. There are 14 residues in the CDR3. With random hexamers, reverse transcription was performed on about 0.5 to 1 ug of RNA. By means of immunoSEQ multiplex PCR, TCR beta CDR3 spanning 54 Vbeta and 13 Jbeta underwent amplification. TCRdb reanalysed the immunoSEQ multiplex PCR reads using MiXCR and keeps one entry per CDR3 protein. This sample has about 180,000 distinct CDR3 sequences, with just under 95% found just once.

Sequences were obtained from CD4+ T cells from PBMCs. J is TRBJ2-1 and V is TRBV2; 10 bases are a match to TRBD2. This receptor was identified in a human donor with Susac syndrome. CDR3 region: CASSPSGSPNEQFF. The CDR3, as DNA: TGTGCCAGTAGCCCTAGCGGGAGCCCCAATGAGCAGTTCTTC.